The present T cell receptor beta chain was sequenced within a study of T cells in localized non-small cell lung cancer. Study-level points and caveats: The tumor had only one region sequenced, so heterogeneity remains possible. In adjacent lung, a median roughly 57 of the top 100 tumor clones were found. It was uninvolved adjacent lung that showed the highest T cell clonality, exceeding tumor. In the blood, greater T cell density corresponded to longer overall survival.

CDR1 and CDR2 (germline): MNHEY, SVGAGI. The CDR3 sequence is 15 residues long. Trimming left V 7 bases short and J 3 bases short, with 16 bases between. Concerning this clone itself: The antigen remains undetermined.

Produced via immunoSEQ multiplex PCR; TCRdb's table is partial and in-frame only. In the table there are roughly 16,000 clones, roughly 90% of which are singletons. The chain joins TRBV6-5 to TRBJ2-1; the D gene is possibly TRBD1 (7 bases). This clonotype was sampled from a female donor of 60 years or more with stage III squamous cell lung carcinoma. The sample here was peripheral blood, taken before any cancer treatment. The CDR3 DNA sequence: TGTGCCAGCAAAAGCAGGGGGGATAGCTACAATGAGCAGTTCTTC. This translates into CASKSRGDSYNEQFF.